These T cell receptor beta chains were read from a single sample in a study of Ad26.COV2.S vaccination and SARS-CoV-2 variants. Libraries were prepared by immunoSEQ multiplex PCR; TCRdb keeps only in-frame clonotypes and omits some of them. The sample has roughly 270,000 clones, roughly 86% seen once. The material sequenced was peripheral blood, taken in a trial of Ad26.COV2.S vaccine versus placebo. These receptors originate from a person between 18 and 65 years old who received the Ad26.COV2.S COVID-19 vaccine or a placebo. The CDR3 runs from the conserved cysteine through the conserved F or W. The order of the fields is clone size, V gene, D gene, J gene, CDR3 DNA, CDR3 protein. The D gene is left open where the match is weak. Size is omitted from some rows. Given values are once, few, many or a class for expanded clones.

clone_size: -; v_call: TRBV5-1; d_call: TRBD1; j_call: TRBJ1-1; cdr3_nt: TGCGCCAGCAGCTTGGACAGGGGGAACACTGAAGCTTTCTTT; cdr3_aa: CASSLDRGNTEAFF
clone_size: -; v_call: TRBV6-5; d_call: TRBD1; j_call: TRBJ2-1; cdr3_nt: TGTGCCAGCAGGGGACAGGGGATCGATGAGCAGTTCTTC; cdr3_aa: CASRGQGIDEQFF
clone_size: few; v_call: TRBV6-6; d_call: -; j_call: TRBJ1-1; cdr3_nt: TGTGCCAGCAGTTACTGGCAGGGAAGAGGCACTGAAGCTTTCTTT; cdr3_aa: CASSYWQGRGTEAFF
clone_size: -; v_call: TRBV7-9; d_call: -; j_call: TRBJ1-1; cdr3_nt: TGTGCCAGCAGCTACGTTGAAGGGGGGAGAGCTTTCTTT; cdr3_aa: CASSYVEGGRAFF
clone_size: -; v_call: TRBV13; d_call: -; j_call: TRBJ2-7; cdr3_nt: TGTGCCAGCAGCTTAGGCGGGGACTCCTACGAGCAGTACTTC; cdr3_aa: CASSLGGDSYEQYF
clone_size: -; v_call: TRBV28; d_call: -; j_call: TRBJ1-1; cdr3_nt: TGTGCCAGCAGTTCCCCCACTGAAGCTTTCTTT; cdr3_aa: CASSSPTEAFF
clone_size: -; v_call: TRBV9; d_call: TRBD1; j_call: TRBJ1-6; cdr3_nt: TGTGCCAGCAGCGGAAAGGGACAGGGAATCTCACCCCTCCACTTT; cdr3_aa: CASSGKGQGISPLHF
clone_size: -; v_call: TRBV5-4; d_call: TRBD2; j_call: TRBJ2-3; cdr3_nt: TGTGCCAGCAGCTTTTCTAGCGGGGCCTCCACAGATACGCAGTATTTT; cdr3_aa: CASSFSSGASTDTQYF
clone_size: -; v_call: TRBV4-1; d_call: -; j_call: TRBJ2-5; cdr3_nt: TGCGCCAGCAGCCAACCCTTCCAAGAGACCCAGTACTTC; cdr3_aa: CASSQPFQETQYF
clone_size: -; v_call: TRBV5-4; d_call: -; j_call: TRBJ2-7; cdr3_nt: TGTGCCAGCAGCTTGCCAGGTCGGGTCGAGCAGTACTTC; cdr3_aa: CASSLPGRVEQYF